The 18 T cell receptor beta chains in this list originate from one sample, sequenced in a study of cytomegalovirus exposure and HLA in healthy donors. In the PCR, 60 Vbeta and 13 Jbeta primers were used. This table comes from immunoSEQ multiplex PCR, and its TCRdb copy is limited to in-frame clones, with some not included. The sample comprises 85,000 to 95,000 clones, roughly 70% of which are singletons, and 20% to 25% rests with the top ten. What was sequenced was PBMCs. These receptors were collected from a man younger than 40 in good health and CMV-seropositive.

This clone turned up a few times. V and J are TRBV9 and TRBJ1-3; the D is unclear. The CDR3 has 13 amino acids. CDR1 is SGDLS, CDR2 YYNGEE, per germline. Trimming shortened V by 3 bases and J by 4 bases, and 8 bases separated the two germline ends. CDR3 coding DNA: TGTGCCAGCAGCGCCCCGAGCGGAAACACCATATATTTT. This translates into CASSAPSGNTIYF. Combining the CDR3 with reference TRBV9 and TRBJ1-3 gives the whole variable domain DSGVTQTPKHLITATGQRVTLRCSPRSGDLSVYWYQQSLDQGLQFLIQYYNGEERAKGNILERFSAQQFPDLHSELNLSSLELGDSALYFCASSAPSGNTIYFGEGSWLTVV.

This chain links TRBV7-8 with TRBJ2-1; 9 bases line up with TRBD2. This CDR3 has 15 amino acids. CDR1 is SGHVS and CDR2 is FQNEAQ in the germline V gene. Trimming at V came to 1 base and at J to 8 bases, leaving 6 bases not matched to a gene. The CDR3 region has the DNA TGTGCCAGCAGCTTAGGGGTAGCGGGAGCCTATGAGCAGTTCTTC. Its translation is CASSLGVAGAYEQFF. Drawing the rest from reference TRBV7-8 and TRBJ2-1, the complete variable domain is GAGVSQSPRYKVAKRGQDVALRCDPISGHVSLFWYQQALGQGPEFLTYFQNEAQLDKSGLPSDRFFAERPEGSVSTLKIQRTQQEDSAVYLCASSLGVAGAYEQFFGPGTRLTVL.

This chain uses TRBV5-1 with TRBJ2-3; no clear D. The CDR3 totals 15 residues. Trimming took 0 bases from V and 2 from J, leaving 10 bases between them. The germline CDR1 and CDR2 sequences are SGHRS and YFSETQ. CDR3: CASSLGSEYTDTQYF. In DNA, the CDR3 is TGCGCCAGCAGCTTGGGGTCGGAGTACACAGATACGCAGTATTTT.

This rearrangement joins TRBV28 to TRBJ1-4; unclear D gene. Trimming pared 2 bases from V and 8 bases from J, leaving 12 bases between. Germline-derived CDR1 and CDR2 are MDHEN and SYDVKM. The CDR3 totals 14 residues. CDR3 nucleotides: TGTGCCAGCAGTTTAATCCCGGAGGTCGAAAAACTGTTTTTT. Translation gives CASSLIPEVEKLFF.

The rearrangement uses TRBV14 and TRBJ1-1, with 9 bases lining up with TRBD1. J lost 5 bases, V lost 2 bases, and 6 bases had no gene match. The CDR3 is 15 residues long. Germline CDR1 and CDR2: SGHDN and FVKESK. The CDR3 DNA reads as TGTGCCAGCAGCCAACAACAGGGGGCGCGGACTGAAGCTTTCTTT. Protein product: CASSQQQGARTEAFF.

V usage is TRBV19 and J usage is TRBJ1-1; perhaps TRBD1 as D (5 bases). CDR1 is LNHDA and CDR2 is SQIVND in the germline V gene (reference sequence). The V gene lost 6 bases and the J gene lost 1 base, with 12 bases spanning the gap. The length of the CDR3 is 14 residues. CDR3 bases: TGTGCCAGTAGACCACACGACAGGAACACTGAAGCTTTCTTT. It is translated as CASRPHDRNTEAFF.

The rearrangement uses TRBV5-4 and TRBJ2-5, with TRBD2 matching over 10 bases. The CDR3 sequence is 16 residues long. CDR1 is SGHNT, CDR2 YYREEE, per germline (reference sequence). Trimming removed 3 bases from V and 1 base from J; junction bases left unmatched: 6. The CDR3 nucleotides read TGTGCCAGCAGCTCCCCCAAGCGGGAGGGCCAAGAGACCCAGTACTTC. Amino acid sequence: CASSSPKREGQETQYF.

CDR3 bases: TGCGCCAGCAGCTTGGGGGTGAGGGAAGGAAGCACTGAAGCTTTCTTT. This sequence encodes CASSLGVREGSTEAFF. The J gene is TRBJ1-1, the V gene TRBV5-1; D unclear. The CDR3 has 16 amino acids. Per germline, CDR1 SGHRS and CDR2 YFSETQ. Between the trimmed V and J ends, which lost 0 bases and 4 bases, there was a span of 16 bases. The entire variable domain, with the rest obtained from reference TRBV5-1 and TRBJ1-1, is as follows: KAGVTQTPRYLIKTRGQQVTLSCSPISGHRSVSWYQQTPGQGLQFLFEYFSETQRNKGNFPGRFSGRQFSNSRSEMNVSTLELGDSALYLCASSLGVREGSTEAFFGQGTRLTVV.

This clone was detected a few times. CDR3 residues: CASSLGLAGARQYF. The CDR3 DNA follows: TGTGCCAGCAGTTTAGGACTAGCGGGAGCACGGCAGTACTTC. V usage is TRBV28 and J usage is TRBJ2-7, with 13 bases matching TRBD2. Trimming removed 2 bases from V and 9 bases from J; junction bases left unmatched: 4. The CDR3 covers 14 residues. Germline V gives CDR1 MDHEN, CDR2 SYDVKM.

The chain uses TRBV5-1 and TRBJ2-3, with D perhaps TRBD2 (7 bases). Germline V gives CDR1 SGHRS, CDR2 YFSETQ. The CDR3 is made up of 16 amino acids. V lost 4 bases, J lost 3 bases, and 18 bases lay in between. The chain's CDR3 is CASSPRGGRNTDTQYF. The CDR3 DNA sequence: TGCGCCAGCAGCCCCCGCGGGGGCCGGAATACAGATACGCAGTATTTT.

The chain links TRBV19 to TRBJ2-2; 8 bases are a match to TRBD1. Germline loops: CDR1 LNHDA, CDR2 SQIVND (reference sequence). V lost 1 base to trimming and J lost 4 bases; unmatched junction nucleotides: 8. The CDR3 totals 17 residues. The CDR3 DNA reads TGTGCCAGTAGTATAGGTCGAGGACAGGGAGGCACCGGGGAGCTGTTTTTT. The encoded protein is CASSIGRGQGGTGELFF.

This chain uses TRBV5-1 with TRBJ1-1; D might be TRBD1 (6 bases). V was cut by 3 bases and J by 1 base, with 10 bases left in between. CDR1 and CDR2 from the germline V gene are SGHRS and YFSETQ. The CDR3 extends over 14 amino acids. Here the CDR3 DNA reads TGCGCCAGCAGCTCTCGGACAGAGAACACTGAAGCTTTCTTT. Amino acids: CASSSRTENTEAFF. The whole variable domain, filled in from reference TRBV5-1 and TRBJ1-1, reads KAGVTQTPRYLIKTRGQQVTLSCSPISGHRSVSWYQQTPGQGLQFLFEYFSETQRNKGNFPGRFSGRQFSNSRSEMNVSTLELGDSALYLCASSSRTENTEAFFGQGTRLTVV.

The chain joins TRBV10-1 to TRBJ2-2, with 7 positions matching TRBD2. This CDR3 has 14 residues. The germline gives CDR1 WNHNN, CDR2 SYGVQD (reference sequence). The trim removed 2 bases at V and 7 bases at J, leaving 4 bases unmatched. CDR3 sequence reads: CASSEGLVGGELFF. CDR3 DNA sequence: TGCGCCAGCAGTGAGGGACTAGTGGGCGGGGAGCTGTTTTTT.

V and J are TRBV7-2 and TRBJ2-7; TRBD2 agrees at 10 bases. The germline CDR1 and CDR2 sequences are SGHTA and FQGNSA. There are 14 residues in the CDR3. Germline trimming cut 3 bases from V and 4 bases from J; bases unmatched to any gene: 3. As DNA, the CDR3 is TGTGCCAGCAGCTTGCTAGCGGGAGTGTACGAGCAGTACTTC. Its translation: CASSLLAGVYEQYF.

V gene TRBV28 combines with J gene TRBJ1-5, with no clear D. This CDR3 comprises 16 residues. The germline V and J ends were trimmed by 2 bases and 0 bases, with 11 bases remaining between them. Germline assignment: CDR1 MDHEN and CDR2 SYDVKM. The CDR3 region is CASSLGGLYSNQPQHF. The CDR3 DNA follows: TGTGCCAGCAGTTTAGGCGGGCTATATAGCAATCAGCCCCAGCATTTT. The full variable domain, its missing parts supplied by reference TRBV28 and TRBJ1-5, is DVKVTQSSRYLVKRTGEKVFLECVQDMDHENMFWYRQDPGLGLRLIYFSYDVKMKEKGDIPEGYSVSREKKERFSLILESASTNQTSMYLCASSLGGLYSNQPQHFGDGTRLSIL.

The V and J genes are TRBV9 and TRBJ2-2; D gene unclear. The CDR3 is made up of 12 amino acids. Trimming pared 1 base from V and 6 bases from J, leaving 4 bases between. CDR1 is SGDLS and CDR2 is YYNGEE in the germline V gene. CDR3 residues: CASSVRAGELFF. The CDR3 nucleotides read TGTGCCAGCAGCGTACGGGCCGGGGAGCTGTTTTTT.

This clone was detected only a few times. The chain links TRBV19 to TRBJ2-5; 11 bases fit TRBD2. This CDR3 has 15 amino acids. Germline values: CDR1 LNHDA, CDR2 SQIVND (reference sequence). J lost 1 base, V lost 7 bases, and 5 bases had no gene match. CDR3 sequence (DNA): TGTGCCAGTACGGAGACTAGCGGGACCCAAGAGACCCAGTACTTC. Residues: CASTETSGTQETQYF.

The chain uses TRBV9 and TRBJ1-1; 11 bases fit TRBD1. There are 15 residues in the CDR3. The V segment lost 4 bases and the J segment 4 bases; nucleotides outside the gene matches: 6. Looked up from germline, CDR1 is SGDLS and CDR2 is YYNGEE. CDR3 sequence: CASSPGTGGGTEAFF. The DNA for the CDR3 is TGTGCCAGCAGCCCAGGGACAGGGGGGGGCACTGAAGCTTTCTTT.